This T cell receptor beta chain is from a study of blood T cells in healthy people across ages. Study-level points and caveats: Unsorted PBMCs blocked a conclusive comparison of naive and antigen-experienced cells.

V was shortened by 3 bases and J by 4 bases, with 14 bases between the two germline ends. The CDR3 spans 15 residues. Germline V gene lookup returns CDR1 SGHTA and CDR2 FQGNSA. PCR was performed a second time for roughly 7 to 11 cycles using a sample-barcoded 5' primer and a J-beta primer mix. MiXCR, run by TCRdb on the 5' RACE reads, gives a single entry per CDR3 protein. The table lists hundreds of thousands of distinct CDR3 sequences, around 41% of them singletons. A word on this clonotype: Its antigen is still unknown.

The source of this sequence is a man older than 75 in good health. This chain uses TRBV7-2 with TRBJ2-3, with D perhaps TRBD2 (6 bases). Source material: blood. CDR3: CASSFGGEDADTQYF. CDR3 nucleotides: TGTGCCAGCAGCTTCGGAGGGGAAGATGCAGATACGCAGTATTTT.